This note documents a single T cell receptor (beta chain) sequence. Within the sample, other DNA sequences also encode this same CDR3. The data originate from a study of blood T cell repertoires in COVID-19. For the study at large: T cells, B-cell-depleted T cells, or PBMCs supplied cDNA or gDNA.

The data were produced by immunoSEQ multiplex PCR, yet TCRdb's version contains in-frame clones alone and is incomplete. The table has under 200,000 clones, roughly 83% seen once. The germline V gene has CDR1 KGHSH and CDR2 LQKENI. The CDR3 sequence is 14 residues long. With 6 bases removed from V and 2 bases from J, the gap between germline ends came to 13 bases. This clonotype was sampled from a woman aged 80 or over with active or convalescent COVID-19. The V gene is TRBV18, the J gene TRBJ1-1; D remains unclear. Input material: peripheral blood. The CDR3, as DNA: TGTGCCAGCTCCCCTACGGGAGCCAACACTGAAGCTTTCTTT. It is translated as CASSPTGANTEAFF.